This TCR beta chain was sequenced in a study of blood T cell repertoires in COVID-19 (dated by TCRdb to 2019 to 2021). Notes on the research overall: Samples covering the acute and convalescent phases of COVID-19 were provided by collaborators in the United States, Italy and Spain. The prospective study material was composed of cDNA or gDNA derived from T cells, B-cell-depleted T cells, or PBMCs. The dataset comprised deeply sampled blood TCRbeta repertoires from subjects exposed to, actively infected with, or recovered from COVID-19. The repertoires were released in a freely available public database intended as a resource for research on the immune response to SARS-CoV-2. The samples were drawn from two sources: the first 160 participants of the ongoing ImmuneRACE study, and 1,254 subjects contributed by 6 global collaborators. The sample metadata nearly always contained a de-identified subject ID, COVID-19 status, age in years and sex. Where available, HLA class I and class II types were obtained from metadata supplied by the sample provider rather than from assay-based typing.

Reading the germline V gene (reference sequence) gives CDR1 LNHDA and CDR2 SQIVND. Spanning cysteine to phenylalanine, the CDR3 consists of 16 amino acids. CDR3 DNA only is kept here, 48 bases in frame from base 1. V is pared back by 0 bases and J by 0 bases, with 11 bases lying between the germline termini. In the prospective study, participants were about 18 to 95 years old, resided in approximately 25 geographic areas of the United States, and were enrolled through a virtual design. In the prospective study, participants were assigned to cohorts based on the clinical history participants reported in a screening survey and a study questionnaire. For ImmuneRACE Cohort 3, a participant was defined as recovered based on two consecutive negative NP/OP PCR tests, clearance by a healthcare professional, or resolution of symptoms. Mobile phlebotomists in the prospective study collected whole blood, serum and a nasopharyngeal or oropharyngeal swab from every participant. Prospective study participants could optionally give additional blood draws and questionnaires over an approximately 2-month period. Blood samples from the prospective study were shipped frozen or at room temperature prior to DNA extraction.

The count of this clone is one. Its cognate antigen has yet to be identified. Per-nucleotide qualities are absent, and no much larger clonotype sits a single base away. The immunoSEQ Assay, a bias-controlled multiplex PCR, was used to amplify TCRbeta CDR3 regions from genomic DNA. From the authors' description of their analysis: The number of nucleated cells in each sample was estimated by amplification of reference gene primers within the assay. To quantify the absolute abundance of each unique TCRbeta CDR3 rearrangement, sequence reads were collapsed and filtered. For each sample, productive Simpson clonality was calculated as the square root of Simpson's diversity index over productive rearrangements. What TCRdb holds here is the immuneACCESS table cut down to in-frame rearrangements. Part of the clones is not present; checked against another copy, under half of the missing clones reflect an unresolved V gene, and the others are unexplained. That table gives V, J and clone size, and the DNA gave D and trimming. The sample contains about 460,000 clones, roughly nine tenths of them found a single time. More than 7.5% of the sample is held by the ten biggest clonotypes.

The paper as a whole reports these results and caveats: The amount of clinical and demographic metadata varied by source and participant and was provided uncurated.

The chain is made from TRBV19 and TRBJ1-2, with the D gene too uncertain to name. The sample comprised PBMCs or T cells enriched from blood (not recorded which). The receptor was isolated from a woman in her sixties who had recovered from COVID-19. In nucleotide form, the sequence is TGTGCCAGTAGTATAGATCGTTCTACGACTAACTATGGCTACACCTTC. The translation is CASSIDRSTTNYGYTF. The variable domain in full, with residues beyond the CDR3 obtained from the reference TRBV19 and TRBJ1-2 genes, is DGGITQSPKYLFRKEGQNVTLSCEQNLNHDAMYWYRQDPGQGLRLIYYSQIVNDFQKGDIAEGYSVSREKKESFPLTVTSAQKNPTAFYLCASSIDRSTTNYGYTFGSGTRLTVV.